This T cell receptor (beta chain) was identified during a study of technical replicates of blood from four donors. CDR1 is SNHLY, CDR2 FYNNEI, per germline. Trimming at V came to 8 bases and at J to 0 bases, leaving 5 bases not matched to a gene. The CDR3 covers 14 residues. The assay was immunoSEQ multiplex PCR, and TCRdb's table has in-frame clones only and misses some. The sample contains around 100,000 clones, about 95% of which appear only once. The sequenced material came from T cells isolated from PBMCs. The chain recombines TRBV2 with TRBJ2-3; the match to TRBD2 covers 7 bases. This TCR came from a human donor in good health. CDR3 protein: CASLREGSTDTQYF. The CDR3 coding sequence is TGTGCCAGCCTCAGGGAGGGAAGCACAGATACGCAGTATTTT. Full variable domain (rest looked up from reference TRBV2 and TRBJ2-3): EPEVTQTPSHQVTQMGQEVILRCVPISNHLYFYWYRQILGQKVEFLVSFYNNEISEKSEIFDDQFSVERPDGSNFTLKIRSTKLEDSAMYFCASLREGSTDTQYFGPGTRLTVL.